The 3 T cell receptor beta chains presented below share a single source sample, sequenced in a study of control samples from healthy donors and cancer patients. Generated by immunoSEQ multiplex PCR, the TCRdb table keeps only in-frame clones and is missing some. Of fewer than 95,000 clones listed, more than 70% are singletons. Sequenced material: blood. The receptors come from a woman aged 40 to 50 in good health.

The rearrangement links TRBV2 to TRBJ1-5; 10 bases align to TRBD1. Germline assignment: CDR1 SNHLY and CDR2 FYNNEI. The ends lost 9 bases at V and 2 bases at J; junction bases unmatched: 13. The CDR3 is 17 amino acids. CDR3 amino acids: CASRMTGGALGNQPQHF. The DNA for the CDR3 is TGTGCCAGTAGGATGACAGGGGGCGCGTTAGGCAATCAGCCCCAGCATTTT.

The chain links TRBV5-1 to TRBJ2-1; TRBD2 agrees at 8 bases. This CDR3 contains 14 residues. After removal of 5 bases from V and 4 bases from J, the junction contained 5 bases not matched to a gene. Germline V lookup: CDR1 SGHRS, CDR2 YFSETQ. CDR3 amino acids: CASSSGEFYNEQFF. The CDR3 nucleotides are TGCGCCAGCAGTAGCGGGGAATTTTACAATGAGCAGTTCTTC.

This chain joins TRBV9 and TRBJ2-3, with a tentative D call TRBD2 (7 bases). CDR1 and CDR2 from the germline V gene are SGDLS and YYNGEE. The V and J ends lost 2 bases and 5 bases respectively, with 15 bases between them. The CDR3 is 15 amino acids. The DNA of the CDR3 is TGTGCCAGCAGCGTGACGGGGGGCCTTGGAGATACGCAGTATTTT. Amino acid sequence: CASSVTGGLGDTQYF. The full variable domain, completed using reference TRBV9 and TRBJ2-3, is DSGVTQTPKHLITATGQRVTLRCSPRSGDLSVYWYQQSLDQGLQFLIQYYNGEERAKGNILERFSAQQFPDLHSELNLSSLELGDSALYFCASSVTGGLGDTQYFGPGTRLTVL.